Sequencing of this TCR beta chain was carried out in a study of T-cell reconstitution after alpha-beta-depleted transplantation in children. The J segment lost 0 bases and the V segment lost 3 bases, leaving 0 bases of the junction unmatched. Per the germline V gene, CDR1 is LGHDT and CDR2 is YNNKEL (reference sequence). This CDR3 is 14 amino acids long. Unique molecular identifiers featured in how the TCRbeta library was prepared. TCRdb recomputed calls from the PCR reads with MiXCR, one row per CDR3 protein. The table shows hundreds of thousands of distinct CDR3 sequences, with more than 9% occurring only once. This clonotype showed up just a few times.

The sample in question was PBMCs from the stem cell graft donor, obtained from the stem cell graft. The source is a human donor who donated a stem cell graft to a child with acute myeloid leukemia. J is TRBJ1-1 and V is TRBV3-1; 8 bases fit TRBD1. The CDR3 loop reads CASSQGQVNTEAFF. CDR3 bases: TGTGCCAGCAGCCAGGGACAGGTGAACACTGAAGCTTTCTTT.